Below are 28 T cell receptor beta chains sequenced from a single sample in a study of T-cell memory formation after mild COVID-19. One entry per CDR3 protein, called by TCRdb with MiXCR from the 5' RACE reads. This sample has approximately 400,000 distinct CDR3 sequences, with roughly 17% found just once. Sequenced sample: PBMCs or a T cell subset sorted from them (not recorded which). The receptors were sampled from a man younger than 35 who had mild COVID-19 (a few samples of this study predate the infection). Cell type and time point are not known.

This clonotype was detected a few times. This rearrangement joins TRBV4-1 to TRBJ1-1, with D possibly matching TRBD1 (6 bases). The V gene lost 4 bases and the J gene lost 6 bases, with 12 bases spanning the gap. CDR3 size: 13 residues. Per germline, CDR1 MGHRA and CDR2 YSYEKL. The chain's CDR3 is CASSPTGSPEAFF. The CDR3, as DNA: TGCGCCAGCAGCCCTACAGGGTCTCCTGAAGCTTTCTTT.

DNA for the CDR3: TGCGCCAGCAGCATGGACAGGAAGGCCACTGAAGCTTTCTTT. It encodes CASSMDRKATEAFF. This rearrangement joins TRBV5-1 to TRBJ1-1; 7 nucleotides line up with TRBD1. V was pared by 4 bases and J by 4 bases, with 7 bases of the junction left unmatched. CDR3 length: 14 amino acids. Looked up from germline, CDR1 is SGHRS and CDR2 is YFSETQ.

Many counts were recorded for this clonotype. The CDR3 loop reads CASSADGSNYGYTF. CDR3 DNA: TGTGCCAGCAGCGCTGACGGCAGCAACTATGGCTACACCTTC. The chain joins TRBV7-2 to TRBJ1-2; the D is unclear. The germline V and J ends were trimmed by 5 bases and 2 bases, with 12 bases remaining between them. CDR1 and CDR2 from the germline V gene are SGHTA and FQGNSA. CDR3 length equals 14 residues. Full variable domain (missing parts from reference TRBV7-2 and TRBJ1-2): GAGVSQSPSNKVTEKGKDVELRCDPISGHTALYWYRQSLGQGLEFLIYFQGNSAPDKSGLPSDRFSAERTGGSVSTLTIQRTQQEDSAVYLCASSADGSNYGYTFGSGTRLTVV.

The sample holds a few counts of this clonotype. V is TRBV7-9 and J is TRBJ2-3, with D perhaps given as TRBD1 or TRBD2 (6 bases each). V lost 4 bases and J 2 bases, leaving 13 bases between the germline ends. This CDR3 is built from 15 residues. The germline gives CDR1 SEHNR, CDR2 FQNEAQ (reference sequence). The CDR3 loop reads CASSSGGSITDTQYF. For the CDR3, the DNA is TGTGCCAGCAGCTCCGGGGGCAGCATCACAGATACGCAGTATTTT.

As concerns this clonotype: A much larger clone sits a single nucleotide away, making a read error possible. The chain joins TRBV6-5 to TRBJ2-2; D not certain. Per the germline V gene, CDR1 is MNHEY and CDR2 is SVGAGI. Trimming left V 0 bases short and J 10 bases short, with 15 bases between. The CDR3 contains 15 residues. The CDR3 DNA reads as TGTGCCAGCAGTTACTCGACCTCGGGTCACGTGGAGCTGTTTTTT. It encodes CASSYSTSGHVELFF.

This clonotype has a count of ten or more. V is TRBV19 and J is TRBJ1-1; 7 bases are a match to TRBD1. Germline loops: CDR1 LNHDA, CDR2 SQIVND (reference sequence). The CDR3 runs to 16 residues. The trim removed 5 bases at V and 4 bases at J, leaving 13 bases unmatched. The CDR3 region is CASSAPSGGVSTEAFF. CDR3 bases: TGTGCCAGTAGTGCCCCATCAGGGGGGGTAAGCACTGAAGCTTTCTTT.

The chain employs TRBV5-5 and TRBJ2-5; D is perhaps TRBD1 or TRBD2 (5 bases each). Germline-derived CDR1 and CDR2 are SGHKS and YYEKEE (reference sequence). The CDR3 has 15 residues. The V end was cut by 4 bases, the J end by 4 bases, with 17 bases between. CDR3 in DNA: TGTGCCAGCAGCGTCACGTGGGGGTTGAGAGAGACCCAGTACTTC. Translating it yields CASSVTWGLRETQYF.

In this sample, this clonotype turned up a few times. The chain joins TRBV4-1 to TRBJ1-3; no reliable D call. This CDR3 region has 19 residues. Trimming left V 0 bases short and J 9 bases short, with 27 bases between. Germline loops: CDR1 MGHRA, CDR2 YSYEKL. The CDR3 is CASSQEESSLGVGDCTIYF. In DNA, the CDR3 is TGCGCCAGCAGCCAAGAGGAATCGTCGCTCGGGGTGGGCGATTGCACCATATATTTT.

The rearrangement joins TRBV28 to TRBJ2-4; unclear D gene. V was trimmed by 3 bases and J by 0 bases, leaving 9 bases between them. The CDR3 length is 15 residues. Germline V lookup: CDR1 MDHEN, CDR2 SYDVKM. The DNA for the CDR3 is TGTGCCAGCAGTTTTAACCGTCTAGCCAAAAACATTCAGTACTTC. It is translated as CASSFNRLAKNIQYF.

The chain carries TRBV5-1 and TRBJ2-2, with D maybe TRBD1 (6 bases). This CDR3 is 17 amino acids long. In germline, CDR1 is SGHRS, CDR2 YFSETQ. Trimming took off 4 bases at V and 2 bases at J, with 18 bases between the two ends. The CDR3 is CASSPPTGMRNTGELFF. As DNA, the CDR3 is TGCGCCAGCAGCCCTCCCACAGGGATGCGAAACACCGGGGAGCTGTTTTTT.

This clonotype was seen a handful of times. J is TRBJ2-7 and V is TRBV5-5, with unresolved D. Germline CDR1 SGHKS, CDR2 YYEKEE (reference sequence). This CDR3 is 13 amino acids long. Trimming removed 0 bases at V and 4 bases at J, with 8 bases between. The chain's CDR3 is CASSLDTGYEQYV. Here the CDR3 DNA reads TGTGCCAGCAGCTTGGACACCGGTTACGAGCAGTACGTC.

This clonotype was observed a few times. V gene TRBV7-3 combines with J gene TRBJ2-5; D is unclear. V was clipped by 4 bases and J by 5 bases, with 14 bases between them. This CDR3 has 14 residues. In germline, CDR1 is SGHTA, CDR2 FQGTGA. The CDR3: CASSSSGASETQYF. The CDR3 DNA sequence: TGTGCCAGCAGCTCCTCTGGAGCGTCGGAGACCCAGTACTTC.

The sample holds a few counts of this clonotype. This chain uses TRBV20-1 with TRBJ1-1, with D hard to call. V was shortened by 3 bases and J by 7 bases, with 9 bases between the two germline ends. This CDR3 has 11 amino acids. Germline CDR1 reads DFQATT; CDR2 reads SNEGSKA (reference sequence). The CDR3 spells CSARSWVEAFF. The DNA of the CDR3 is TGCAGTGCTAGGTCGTGGGTTGAAGCTTTCTTT.

The CDR3 bases are TGCGCCAGCAGCCAGGGGACAGGGGACGGAGAACAGTACTTC. Translated: CASSQGTGDGEQYF. V usage is TRBV5-1 and J usage is TRBJ2-7, with 10 bases aligning to TRBD1. The CDR3 has 14 amino acids. V shed 4 bases and J 10 bases; nucleotides not matched to a gene: 11. Per germline, CDR1 SGHRS and CDR2 YFSETQ.

A few counts support this clonotype. This chain connects TRBV15 to TRBJ1-1; 8 nucleotides align to TRBD1. Losses at the gene ends were 4 bases for V and 5 bases for J; bases not matched to a gene: 3. Germline-derived CDR1 and CDR2 are LNHNV and YYDKDF (reference sequence). CDR3 length: 13 amino acids. CDR3 sequence: CATSITGGTEAFF. The CDR3 region has the DNA TGTGCCACCAGCATAACAGGGGGAACTGAAGCTTTCTTT. Full variable domain (rest looked up from reference TRBV15 and TRBJ1-1): DAMVIQNPRYQVTQFGKPVTLSCSQTLNHNVMYWYQQKSSQAPKLLFHYYDKDFNNEADTPDNFQSRRPNTSFCFLDIRSPGLGDTAMYLCATSITGGTEAFFGQGTRLTVV.

There are a few counts of this clonotype. The chain employs TRBV27 and TRBJ1-6, with D possibly matching TRBD1 (6 bases). Germline V gives CDR1 MNHEY, CDR2 SMNVEV (reference sequence). The length of the CDR3 is 16 residues. V lost 3 bases, J lost 4 bases, and 13 bases lay in between. In DNA form, the CDR3 reads TGTGCCAGCAGTTTTTTAGGGGGGGCTTATAATTCACCCCTCCACTTT. Translation: CASSFLGGAYNSPLHF.

The sample holds many counts of this clonotype. This chain uses TRBV15 with TRBJ2-7, with no clear D. The V and J ends lost 5 bases and 0 bases respectively, with 8 bases between them. The CDR3 consists of 13 residues. Germline-derived CDR1 and CDR2 are LNHNV and YYDKDF (reference sequence). As DNA, the CDR3 is TGTGCCACCAGCTTGTCAGTCTCCTACGAGCAGTACTTC. Its protein product is CATSLSVSYEQYF.

This clonotype was observed a few times. The chain carries TRBV29-1 and TRBJ2-7; weak D call: TRBD1 (6 bases). Trimming left V 6 bases short and J 9 bases short, with 12 bases between. This CDR3 has 10 residues. The germline gives CDR1 SQVTM, CDR2 ANQGSEA. CDR3 bases: TGCAGCGTGGGGCAGGGGAGGCAGTACTTC. Residues: CSVGQGRQYF.

A few counts support this clonotype. The rearrangement joins TRBV5-1 to TRBJ2-7, with a possible D match to TRBD1 (6 bases). Germline V gene lookup returns CDR1 SGHRS and CDR2 YFSETQ. The CDR3 is made up of 14 amino acids. The ends were cut back, 4 bases at V and 2 bases at J, with 13 bases in the middle. The CDR3 nucleotides read TGCGCCAGCAGCGGAAACAGGGCCCCCTACGAGCAGTACTTC. It codes for CASSGNRAPYEQYF.

This clonotype has only a few counts. The chain combines TRBV6-5 with TRBJ2-5, with 9 bases lining up with TRBD2. This CDR3 is built from 14 residues. CDR1 MNHEY and CDR2 SVGAGI come from the germline V gene. V was pared by 2 bases and J by 5 bases, with 3 bases of the junction left unmatched. The CDR3 nucleotides are TGTGCCAGCAGTTACAGAAGCGGGGGGGAGACCCAGTACTTC. It translates to CASSYRSGGETQYF.

A few counts support this clonotype. The V and J genes are TRBV5-1 and TRBJ2-7; 9 bases are shared with TRBD1. After removal of 4 bases from V and 4 bases from J, the junction contained 6 bases not matched to a gene. Germline V gene data show CDR1 as SGHRS and CDR2 as YFSETQ. This CDR3 is 14 amino acids long. CDR3 residues: CASSPRDRDYEQYF. CDR3 coding DNA: TGCGCCAGCAGCCCCCGGGACAGGGATTACGAGCAGTACTTC.

The chain couples TRBV9 to TRBJ2-1; D is uncertain. The germline V gene has CDR1 SGDLS and CDR2 YYNGEE. CDR3 size: 17 residues. Trimming took off 4 bases at V and 8 bases at J, with 25 bases between the two ends. The CDR3 bases are TGTGCCAGCAGCCCAGATCCCCTCGCGTACTCAGGCGATGAGCAGTTCTTC. This translates into CASSPDPLAYSGDEQFF.

This clonotype was seen a handful of times. The chain carries TRBV20-1 and TRBJ1-5; TRBD1 matches at 7 bases. The CDR3 is 14 amino acids. The germline V gene encodes CDR1 DFQATT and CDR2 SNEGSKA (reference sequence). The ends lost 1 base at V and 5 bases at J; junction bases unmatched: 5. As DNA, the CDR3 is TGCAGTGCTAGAGCGACAGGGCCAGATCAGCCCCAGCATTTT. Its protein is CSARATGPDQPQHF.

This clonotype was seen only a few times. This sequence joins TRBV6-5 and TRBJ1-2; no firm D call. The CDR3 runs to 14 residues. CDR1 is MNHEY, CDR2 SVGAGI, per germline. V was shortened by 6 bases and J by 2 bases, with 13 bases between the two germline ends. The CDR3 coding sequence is TGTGCCAGCAGGGAGAAGGGTTGGAACTATGGCTACACCTTC. This encodes CASREKGWNYGYTF.

This clonotype was counted between two and nine times. The V call is TRBV2, the J call TRBJ1-4, with D uncertain. In germline, CDR1 is SNHLY, CDR2 FYNNEI. The CDR3 consists of 15 residues. The V gene lost 6 bases and the J gene lost 0 bases, with 11 bases spanning the gap. The DNA for the CDR3 is TGTGCCAGCAGGGAAAAACGCGCAACTAATGAAAAACTGTTTTTT. Its translation is CASREKRATNEKLFF.

This clonotype was observed a handful of times. The chain employs TRBV27 and TRBJ2-7; a weak D match, TRBD1 (6 bases). Trimming took off 10 bases at V and 5 bases at J, with 15 bases between the two ends. The germline gives CDR1 MNHEY, CDR2 SMNVEV (reference sequence). The CDR3 loop spans 12 amino acids. The CDR3 region has the DNA TGTGCCACCCAAGGGGGTGGCGACGAGCAGTACGTC. Protein: CATQGGGDEQYV.

This chain's CDR3 is CASSLWHPQEVLTF. CDR3 sequence (DNA): TGTGCCAGCAGCTTGTGGCATCCTCAAGAAGTCCTGACTTTC. The rearrangement joins TRBV5-6 to TRBJ2-6; D is uncertain. The CDR3 is 14 residues long. V dropped 1 base and J dropped 13 bases, with 15 bases sitting between them. Looked up from germline, CDR1 is SGHDT and CDR2 is YYEEEE.

This clonotype appeared many times. The chain is built from TRBV7-2 and TRBJ1-1, with D unclear. The CDR3 consists of 13 residues. Looked up from germline, CDR1 is SGHTA and CDR2 is FQGNSA. V was trimmed by 3 bases and J by 4 bases, leaving 9 bases between them. CDR3 amino acids: CASSLAPGTEAFF. CDR3 in DNA: TGTGCCAGCAGCTTGGCTCCGGGCACTGAAGCTTTCTTT.